This TCR beta chain was captured in a study of molecular identifiers for immune sequencing clone quantification. Across the study: Split five ways in replicates, RNA from approximately 20,000 or 100,000 naive CD8 cells had four portions sequenced.

This clonotype was found once. This CDR3 is built from 16 residues. Deletions cut 0 bases from V and 4 bases from J, with 14 bases between. Germline values: CDR1 SGHRS, CDR2 YFSETQ. A single record per CDR3 protein comes from TCRdb applying MiXCR to the PCR reads. The table has 400,000 to 600,000 distinct CDR3 sequences, around a fifth seen once. Libraries for naive CD8 T cells, which were made from approximately 20,000 to 1,000,000 sorted cells, drew on 10%, 30% or 50% of the RNA. V usage is TRBV5-1 and J usage is TRBJ2-1, with a tentative D call TRBD2 (6 bases). This TCR was recovered from a human donor in good health. Some libraries in this study had Jurkat cell RNA spiked in. The sample taken for sequencing was naive CD8+ T cells from blood, with Jurkat cell RNA spiked in. Noted subset: FACS-sorted CD8+CD4-CCR7+CD45RA+ naive T cells. CDR3 protein: CASSLATGRGYNEQFF. CDR3 nucleotides: TGCGCCAGCAGCTTGGCCACTGGACGGGGGTACAATGAGCAGTTCTTC.